Included here is one TCR beta chain sequence, with context. One end of the junction fails to match germline, which may point to a read error. For the second PCR, which ran for about 7 to 11 cycles, a sample-barcoded 5' primer and a J-beta primer mix were used. Researchers report that a template-switch adaptor with 12 random nucleotides tagged each cDNA molecule. TCRdb redid the calling of the 5' RACE reads with MiXCR, one entry per CDR3 protein. The sample lists some 1.5 million distinct CDR3 sequences, about 30% occurring once. The source of the sample is a study of blood T cells in healthy people across ages. Study information: Roughly one uniquely barcoded beta molecule per two T cells was captured.

CDR3 size: 15 residues. The origin of this receptor is a woman aged 25-40 years in good health. The specimen sequenced was blood. The chain carries TRBV12-3 or TRBV12-4 and TRBJ2-2, with a possible D match to TRBD2 (5 bases). The CDR3 here is CASSFKLELAGKLFF. DNA of the CDR3: TGTGCCAGCAGTTTCAAGTTGGAGCTCGCCGGGAAGCTGTTTTTT.